This T cell receptor (beta chain) derives from a study of metastatic and nonmetastatic thyroid tumors. About the research overall: Repertoires from blood and tumor or nodule tissue of malignant and benign thyroid patients were compared.

Notes on this clone: Its cognate antigen is unknown.

In the authors' methods: In papillary thyroid cancer, a distant-metastasis classifier was built using CDR3 differences across clinicopathological groups. TCRdb re-called the PCR reads through MiXCR. The authors' filters were not applied to this entry. The sample yields about 93,000 clones, roughly 13% seen once. Study-level results: It was reportedly found that TCR beta diversity was significantly higher in malignant thyroid tumors than in benign nodules, a difference seen in both blood and tumor samples.

Every patient was untreated before thyroid surgery. The sequenced sample was blood. The TCR comes from a female donor with papillary thyroid cancer or a benign thyroid nodule (not recorded which). Some clones in this sample may be carry-over from other donors' samples.

This chain's CDR3 is CASSLPGWSANTGELFF. As DNA, the CDR3 is TGTGCCAGCTCGCTACCGGGGTGGTCCGCGAACACCGGGGAGCTGTTTTTT. The chain combines TRBV18 with TRBJ2-2, with a weak D call TRBD2 (5 bases). The V end was cut by 6 bases, the J end by 0 bases, with 17 bases between. Germline lookup yields CDR1 KGHSH and CDR2 LQKENI. The CDR3 is made up of 17 amino acids.